These 16 T cell receptor beta chains came from one sample sequenced in a study of T-cell reconstitution after alpha-beta-depleted transplantation in children. A TCRbeta library incorporating unique molecular identifiers was prepared. TCRdb re-called the PCR reads with MiXCR, one entry per CDR3 protein. This repertoire shows around 370,000 distinct CDR3 sequences, 16% found once; its top ten account for approximately 44%. The sequenced sample was PBMCs, mostly from graft donor cells, obtained 360 days after TCRalphabeta/CD19-depleted stem cell transplant. All receptors come from a male patient between 2 and 10 years old who had a stem cell transplant for acute lymphoblastic leukemia, so the T cells may come from the graft donor.

This clonotype was seen more than once but under ten times. This chain joins TRBV20-1 and TRBJ2-7, with D perhaps matching TRBD2 (6 bases). The CDR3 runs to 15 residues. CDR1 DFQATT and CDR2 SNEGSKA come from the germline V gene (reference sequence). V shed 0 bases and J shed 4 bases, with 16 bases lying between them. CDR3 DNA: TGCAGTGCTAGAGATCGATTGCTGGGGACTTACGAGCAGTACTTC. Its translation is CSARDRLLGTYEQYF.

The rearrangement uses TRBV30 and TRBJ2-7; no firm D call. Germline CDR1 is GTSNPN and CDR2 is SVGIG (reference sequence). The V gene lost 0 bases and the J gene lost 4 bases, with 7 bases spanning the gap. This CDR3 is built from 12 residues. The CDR3 DNA reads TGTGCCTGGAGTGTAGGTGTGTACGAGCAGTACTTC. Protein sequence: CAWSVGVYEQYF.

The chain combines TRBV3-1 with TRBJ2-1; 10 bases map to TRBD2. From germline, CDR1 is LGHDT and CDR2 YNNKEL (reference sequence). This CDR3 contains 18 residues. The V and J ends lost 2 bases and 2 bases, in that order; junction bases with no gene match: 9. The CDR3 nucleotides are TGTGCCAGCAGCCAAAACATGCCACTAGCGGGAACCTACAATGAGCAGTTCTTC. This translates into CASSQNMPLAGTYNEQFF.

At least ten counts were recorded for this clonotype. This chain joins TRBV27 and TRBJ2-7; a possible D gene is TRBD2 (6 bases). Trimming took 3 bases from V and 5 from J, leaving 14 bases between them. This CDR3 has 14 residues. Per germline, CDR1 MNHEY and CDR2 SMNVEV (reference sequence). The CDR3 nucleotides read TGTGCCAGCAGTTTCCGGGACTCTCCTAACGAGCAGTACTTC. Its translation is CASSFRDSPNEQYF.

This clonotype turned up a few times. This sequence joins TRBV28 and TRBJ1-4, with a possible D match to TRBD1 (6 bases). Per the germline V gene, CDR1 is MDHEN and CDR2 is SYDVKM. Trimming pared 7 bases from V and 4 bases from J, leaving 16 bases between. The CDR3 spans 15 residues. CDR3 coding DNA: TGTGCCAGCACGCCTTGGGGGCGGAATAATGAAAAACTGTTTTTT. It yields the protein CASTPWGRNNEKLFF.

This clonotype was seen only a few times. This chain uses TRBV5-4 with TRBJ2-2; D is perhaps TRBD1 (5 bases). The CDR3 is made up of 14 amino acids. Per the germline V gene, CDR1 is SGHNT and CDR2 is YYREEE (reference sequence). The V and J ends lost 1 base and 4 bases respectively, with 8 bases between them. The CDR3 DNA is TGTGCCAGCAGCTTGAACCAGGGCACCGGGGAGCTGTTTTTT. Encoded protein: CASSLNQGTGELFF.

This clonotype was picked up many times. One end of the junction is discordant with germline, which a read error may explain. The rearrangement links TRBV5-1 to TRBJ2-1, with a possible D match to TRBD2 (6 bases). The CDR3 length is 15 residues. Germline values: CDR1 SGHRS, CDR2 YFSETQ. The CDR3 DNA reads TGTGCCAGCAGCTTGGGCGGGGTCTCCTACAATGAGCAGTTCTTC. Protein: CASSLGGVSYNEQFF.

In its sample, this clonotype was seen a few times. The CDR3 protein is CASSEASDWNEQYF. CDR3 nucleotide sequence: TGTGCCAGCAGTGAAGCGTCAGATTGGAACGAGCAGTACTTC. V and J are TRBV2 and TRBJ2-7; D is unresolved. V lost 0 bases to trimming and J lost 5 bases, with 11 bases between them. CDR1 is SNHLY, CDR2 FYNNEI, per germline. CDR3 length equals 14 residues.

Ten or more counts support this clonotype. The V gene is TRBV29-1, the J gene TRBJ2-2, with D hard to call. Germline CDR1 and CDR2: SQVTM and ANQGSEA. This CDR3 comprises 12 residues. Trimming removed 4 bases at V and 6 bases at J, with 9 bases between. The CDR3 region is CSVVSWAGELFF. CDR3 bases: TGCAGCGTTGTATCTTGGGCCGGGGAGCTGTTTTTT.

V is TRBV6-2 or TRBV6-3 and J is TRBJ1-1, with D possibly matching TRBD1 (6 bases). Per the germline V gene, CDR1 is MNHEY and CDR2 is SVGEGT. V lost 9 bases, J lost 10 bases, and 21 bases lay in between. The CDR3 is made up of 13 amino acids. The CDR3 sequence: CARRFQDSRGAFF. The CDR3 region has the DNA TGTGCCAGGAGATTTCAGGACAGTCGGGGAGCTTTCTTT.

The sample holds a few counts of this clonotype. V gene TRBV12-3 or TRBV12-4 combines with J gene TRBJ1-1; 8 positions agree with TRBD1. The CDR3 is made up of 16 amino acids. V was pared by 6 bases and J by 5 bases, with 14 bases of the junction left unmatched. CDR3: CASSRGTGHGKTEAFF. The CDR3 nucleotides are TGTGCCAGCAGCCGAGGGACAGGTCATGGAAAGACTGAAGCTTTCTTT.

This clonotype was seen at least ten times. This chain links TRBV7-3 with TRBJ2-1; perhaps TRBD2 as D (5 bases). CDR3 size: 15 residues. Trimming pared 2 bases from V and 6 bases from J, leaving 14 bases between. Germline V lookup: CDR1 SGHTA, CDR2 FQGTGA. The CDR3 DNA follows: TGTGCCAGCAGCTTATGGGGAGTAGGGTCCAATGAGCAGTTCTTC. This codes for CASSLWGVGSNEQFF.

V is TRBV12-3 or TRBV12-4 and J is TRBJ2-7, with 9 bases identical to TRBD2. CDR3 length: 14 amino acids. Germline trimming cut 5 bases from V and 2 bases from J; bases unmatched to any gene: 4. The CDR3 nucleotides are TGTGCCAGCAGTCCTAGCGGGAAACCCTACGAGCAGTACTTC. It encodes CASSPSGKPYEQYF.

This clonotype was counted a few times. V gene TRBV11-2 combines with J gene TRBJ2-3, with 9 bases matching TRBD1. V shed 8 bases and J 2 bases; nucleotides not matched to a gene: 2. The germline V gene encodes CDR1 SGHAT and CDR2 FQNNGV. The CDR3 contains 13 residues. Written as DNA, the CDR3 is TGTGCCAGCCGGACAGGGGTCACAGATACGCAGTATTTT. Amino acids: CASRTGVTDTQYF.

This clonotype was recorded many times. Compared with germline, one end of the junction differs, possibly owing to a read error. The CDR3 region has the DNA TGTGCCAGCAGTCCCACGGGAGGTTGGGTGCACTTC. Protein product: CASSPTGGWVHF. The rearrangement uses TRBV12-3 or TRBV12-4 and TRBJ2-7; 7 nucleotides match TRBD2. This CDR3 has 12 residues.

The genes are TRBV12-3 or TRBV12-4 and TRBJ2-2; D is perhaps TRBD1 (6 bases). The CDR3 spans 16 residues. V dropped 6 bases and J dropped 5 bases, with 19 bases sitting between them. The CDR3 sequence: CASSPRQVFPTGELFF. DNA of the CDR3: TGTGCCAGCAGCCCGAGACAGGTCTTCCCTACCGGGGAGCTGTTTTTT.